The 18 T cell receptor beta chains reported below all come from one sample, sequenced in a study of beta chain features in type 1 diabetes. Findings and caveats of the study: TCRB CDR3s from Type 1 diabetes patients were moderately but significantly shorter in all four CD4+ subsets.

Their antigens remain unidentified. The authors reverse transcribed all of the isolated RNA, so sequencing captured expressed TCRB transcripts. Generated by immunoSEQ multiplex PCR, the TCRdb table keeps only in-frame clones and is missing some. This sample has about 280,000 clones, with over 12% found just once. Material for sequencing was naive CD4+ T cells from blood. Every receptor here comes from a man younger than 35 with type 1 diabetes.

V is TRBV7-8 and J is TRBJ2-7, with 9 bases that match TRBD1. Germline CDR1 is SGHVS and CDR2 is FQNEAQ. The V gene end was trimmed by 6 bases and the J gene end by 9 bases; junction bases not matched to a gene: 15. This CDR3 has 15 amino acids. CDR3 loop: CASRISGTGILRQYF. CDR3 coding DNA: TGTGCCAGCAGAATCTCCGGGACAGGGATCTTACGGCAGTACTTC.

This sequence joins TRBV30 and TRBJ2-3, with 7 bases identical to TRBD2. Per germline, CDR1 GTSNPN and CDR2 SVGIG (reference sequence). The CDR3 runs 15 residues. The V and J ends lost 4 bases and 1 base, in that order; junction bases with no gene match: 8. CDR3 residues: CAWKPHAGGTDTQYF. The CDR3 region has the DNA TGTGCCTGGAAGCCCCATGCGGGGGGCACAGATACGCAGTATTTT.

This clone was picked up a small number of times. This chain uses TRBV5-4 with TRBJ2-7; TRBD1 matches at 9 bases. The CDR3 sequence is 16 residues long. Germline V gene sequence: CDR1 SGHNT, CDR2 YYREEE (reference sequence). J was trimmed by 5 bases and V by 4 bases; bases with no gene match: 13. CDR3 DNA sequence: TGTGCCAGCAGCCGAAATCCCGGGACAGGGTCCAACGAGCAGTACTTC. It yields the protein CASSRNPGTGSNEQYF.

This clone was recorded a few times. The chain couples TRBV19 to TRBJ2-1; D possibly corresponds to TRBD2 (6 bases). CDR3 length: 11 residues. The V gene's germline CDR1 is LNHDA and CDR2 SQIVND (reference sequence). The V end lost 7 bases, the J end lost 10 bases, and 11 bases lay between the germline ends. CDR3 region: CASTASEEQFF. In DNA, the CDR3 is TGTGCCAGTACGGCTAGCGAGGAGCAGTTCTTC.

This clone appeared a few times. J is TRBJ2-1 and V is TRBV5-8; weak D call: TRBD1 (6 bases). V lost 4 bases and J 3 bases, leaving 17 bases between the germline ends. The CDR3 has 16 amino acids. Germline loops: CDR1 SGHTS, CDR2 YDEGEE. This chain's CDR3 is CASSDPHRAHYNEQFF. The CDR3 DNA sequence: TGTGCCAGCAGCGACCCACACAGGGCCCACTACAATGAGCAGTTCTTC.

The CDR3 sequence is CASSQGWRAGGTEAFF. DNA for the CDR3: TGTGCCAGCAGCCAAGGATGGCGGGCAGGGGGGACTGAAGCTTTCTTT. This rearrangement joins TRBV14 to TRBJ1-1, with 7 bases aligning to TRBD1. The J segment lost 5 bases and the V segment lost 1 base, leaving 10 bases of the junction unmatched. The CDR3 runs 16 residues. Germline values: CDR1 SGHDN, CDR2 FVKESK.

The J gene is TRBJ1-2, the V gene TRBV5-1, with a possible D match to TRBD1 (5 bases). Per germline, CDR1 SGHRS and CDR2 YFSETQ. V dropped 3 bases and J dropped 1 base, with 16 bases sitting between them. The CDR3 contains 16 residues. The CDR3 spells CASSSLSGDLNYGYTF. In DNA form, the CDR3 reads TGCGCCAGCAGCTCCCTATCGGGGGACCTTAACTATGGCTACACCTTC.

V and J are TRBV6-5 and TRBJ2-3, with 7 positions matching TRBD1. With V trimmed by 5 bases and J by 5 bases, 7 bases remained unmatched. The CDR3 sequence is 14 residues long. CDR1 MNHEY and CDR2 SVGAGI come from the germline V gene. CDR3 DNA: TGTGCCAGCAGTACTTACAGGGGACAAGATACGCAGTATTTT. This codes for CASSTYRGQDTQYF.

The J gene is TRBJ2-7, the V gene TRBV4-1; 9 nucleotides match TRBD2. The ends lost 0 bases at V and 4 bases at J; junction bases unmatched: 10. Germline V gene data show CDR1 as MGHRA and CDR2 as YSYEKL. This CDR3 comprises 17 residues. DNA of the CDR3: TGCGCCAGCAGCCAAGATGGCGATAGCGGGAGATTATACGAGCAGTACTTC. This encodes CASSQDGDSGRLYEQYF.

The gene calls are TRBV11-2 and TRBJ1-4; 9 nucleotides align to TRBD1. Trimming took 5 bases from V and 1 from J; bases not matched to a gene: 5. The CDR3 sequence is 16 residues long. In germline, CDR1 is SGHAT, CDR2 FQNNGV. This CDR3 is CASSPGQGETNEKLFF. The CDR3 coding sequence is TGTGCCAGCAGCCCGGGACAGGGTGAAACTAATGAAAAACTGTTTTTT.

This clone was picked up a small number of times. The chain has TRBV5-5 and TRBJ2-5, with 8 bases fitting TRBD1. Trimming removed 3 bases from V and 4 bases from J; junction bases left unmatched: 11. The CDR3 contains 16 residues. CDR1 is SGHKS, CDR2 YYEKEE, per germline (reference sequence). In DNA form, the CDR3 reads TGTGCCAGCAGCTCAACCCAGGGGGCAGGTGGAGAGACCCAGTACTTC. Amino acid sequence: CASSSTQGAGGETQYF.

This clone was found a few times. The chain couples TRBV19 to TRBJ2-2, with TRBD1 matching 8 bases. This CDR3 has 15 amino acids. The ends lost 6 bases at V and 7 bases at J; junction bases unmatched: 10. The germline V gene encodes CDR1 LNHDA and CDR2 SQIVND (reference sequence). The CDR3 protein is CASREMDRVIGELFF. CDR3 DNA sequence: TGTGCCAGTAGAGAAATGGACAGGGTCATCGGGGAGCTGTTTTTT.

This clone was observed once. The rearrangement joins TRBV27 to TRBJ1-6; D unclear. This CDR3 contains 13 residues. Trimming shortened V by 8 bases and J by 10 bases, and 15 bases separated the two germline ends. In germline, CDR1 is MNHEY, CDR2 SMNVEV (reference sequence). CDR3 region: CASRDGERSPLHF. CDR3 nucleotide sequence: TGTGCCAGCCGTGACGGGGAGCGGTCACCCCTCCACTTT.

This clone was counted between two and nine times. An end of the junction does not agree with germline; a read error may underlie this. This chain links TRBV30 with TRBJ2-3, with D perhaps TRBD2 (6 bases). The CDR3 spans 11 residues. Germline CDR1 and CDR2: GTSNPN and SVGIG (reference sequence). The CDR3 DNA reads TGCGGAGGGGCCCACACAGATACGCAGTATTTT. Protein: CGGAHTDTQYF. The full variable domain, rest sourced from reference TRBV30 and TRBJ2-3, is SQTIHQWPATLVQPVGSPLSLECTVEGTSNPNLYWYRQAAGRGLQLLFYSVGIGQISSEVPQNLSASRPQDRQFILSSKKLLLSDSGFYLCGGAHTDTQYFGPGTRLTVL.

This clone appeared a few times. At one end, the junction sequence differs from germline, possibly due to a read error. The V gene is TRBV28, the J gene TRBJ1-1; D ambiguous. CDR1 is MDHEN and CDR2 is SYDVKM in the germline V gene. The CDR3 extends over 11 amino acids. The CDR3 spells CAISVPGQAFF. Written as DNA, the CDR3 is TGTGCCATCAGTGTTCCAGGTCAGGCTTTCTTT.

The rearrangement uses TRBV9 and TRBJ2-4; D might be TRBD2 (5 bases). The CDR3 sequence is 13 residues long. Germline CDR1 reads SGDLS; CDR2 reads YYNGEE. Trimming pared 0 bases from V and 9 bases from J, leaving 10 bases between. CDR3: CASSVGGEGIQYF. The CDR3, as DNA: TGTGCCAGCAGCGTAGGAGGAGAGGGCATTCAGTACTTC.

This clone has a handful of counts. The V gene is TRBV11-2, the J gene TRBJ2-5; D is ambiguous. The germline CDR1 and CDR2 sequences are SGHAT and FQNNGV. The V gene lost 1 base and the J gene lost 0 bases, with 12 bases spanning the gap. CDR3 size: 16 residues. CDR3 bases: TGTGCCAGCAGCTTAGTGTCAGGCACGTACCAAGAGACCCAGTACTTC. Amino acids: CASSLVSGTYQETQYF.

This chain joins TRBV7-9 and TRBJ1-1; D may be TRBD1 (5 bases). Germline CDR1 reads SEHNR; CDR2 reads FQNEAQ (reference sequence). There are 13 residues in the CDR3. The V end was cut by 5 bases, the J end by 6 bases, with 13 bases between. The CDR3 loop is CASSLGRGAEAFF. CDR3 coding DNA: TGTGCCAGCAGCCTAGGTCGGGGGGCTGAAGCTTTCTTT.